This T cell receptor (beta chain) came from a study of blood T cell repertoires in COVID-19. At the level of the study: Acute and convalescent COVID-19 specimens originated in the United States, Italy and Spain. T cells, B-cell-depleted T cells, or PBMCs provided the cDNA or gDNA that served as material.

Authors' data handling: Counts of nucleated cells, estimated from reference gene primer amplification, were obtained. Assay used: immunoSEQ multiplex PCR; TCRdb lists only in-frame clones, some missing. Clone size and V and J calls were adopted from that table, with D and trimming inferred from the DNA. The table records some 48,000 clones, around four fifths of them present only once. The CDR3 has 15 amino acids. The V end lost 0 bases, the J end lost 1 base, and 9 bases lay between the germline ends. Germline lookup yields CDR1 ENHRY and CDR2 SYGVKD. Sample: peripheral blood. The rearrangement joins TRBV10-3 to TRBJ1-1; no definite D call. This sequence was found in a human donor with acute or convalescent COVID-19. The donor label of this sample is uncertain. In DNA form, the CDR3 reads TGTGCCATCAGTGAGTCGATTGGGCAGAACACTGAAGCTTTCTTT. It encodes CAISESIGQNTEAFF.